The entry below gives a single T cell receptor beta chain sequence along with its context. A sample-barcoded 5' primer and a J-beta primer mix were used in a second PCR of about 7 to 12 cycles. MiXCR, run by TCRdb on the 5' RACE reads, gives a single entry per CDR3 protein. The data hold 650,000 to 1,000,000 distinct CDR3 sequences, with 35% to 50% observed a single time. The CDR3 contains 13 residues. V was shortened by 8 bases and J by 5 bases, with 13 bases between the two germline ends. CDR1 and CDR2 from the germline V gene are SGHTA and FQGNSA. This specimen comes from a study of blood T cells in healthy people across ages.

The sequence came from a man older than 75 in good health. The chain links TRBV7-2 to TRBJ2-1; D is unclear. What was sequenced was blood. The CDR3 loop is CASQSAAHNEQFF. CDR3 DNA sequence: TGTGCCAGCCAATCCGCGGCTCACAATGAGCAGTTCTTC.